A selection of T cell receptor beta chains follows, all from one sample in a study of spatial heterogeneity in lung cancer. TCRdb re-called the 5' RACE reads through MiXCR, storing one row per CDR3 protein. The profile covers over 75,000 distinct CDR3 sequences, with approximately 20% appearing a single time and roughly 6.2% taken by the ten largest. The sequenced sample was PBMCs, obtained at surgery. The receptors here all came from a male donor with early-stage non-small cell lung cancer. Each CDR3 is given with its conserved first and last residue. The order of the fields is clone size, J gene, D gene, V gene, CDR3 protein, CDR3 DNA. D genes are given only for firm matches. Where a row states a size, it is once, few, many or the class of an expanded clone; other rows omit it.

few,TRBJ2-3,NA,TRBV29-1,CSARGAGDTQYF,TGCAGCGCACGGGGGGCGGGAGATACGCAGTATTTT
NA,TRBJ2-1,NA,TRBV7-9,CASSLVDSRNEQFF,TGTGCCAGCAGCTTAGTAGATAGCCGCAATGAGCAGTTCTTC
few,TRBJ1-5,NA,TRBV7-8,CASSLWGGPDQPQHF,TGTGCCAGCAGCTTATGGGGGGGCCCGGATCAGCCCCAGCATTTT
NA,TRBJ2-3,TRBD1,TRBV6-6,CASSLDRAATQYF,TGTGCCAGCAGCTTAGACAGGGCAGCTACGCAGTATTTT
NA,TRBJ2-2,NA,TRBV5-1,CASSPLRVNTGELFF,TGCGCCAGCAGCCCTCTCCGGGTGAACACCGGGGAGCTGTTTTTT
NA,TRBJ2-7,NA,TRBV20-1,CSARDLRHSYEQYF,TGCAGTGCTAGAGATCTTAGACACTCCTACGAGCAGTACTTC
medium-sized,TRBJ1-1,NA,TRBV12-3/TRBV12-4,CASIGSLNTEAFF,TGTGCCAGCATTGGCAGCCTGAACACTGAAGCTTTCTTT
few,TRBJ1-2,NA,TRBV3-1,CASSGWEDYGYTF,TGTGCCAGCAGCGGTTGGGAGGACTATGGCTACACCTTC
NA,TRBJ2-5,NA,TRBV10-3,CATHRDIQETQYF,TGTGCCACCCATAGGGATATCCAAGAGACCCAGTACTTC
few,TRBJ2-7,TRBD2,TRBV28,CASSLGPSGSEQYF,TGTGCCAGCAGTTTAGGTCCTAGCGGGAGCGAGCAGTACTTC
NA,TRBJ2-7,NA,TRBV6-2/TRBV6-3,CASSYGDRIAYF,TGTGCCAGCAGTTATGGAGATCGGATTGCGTACTTC
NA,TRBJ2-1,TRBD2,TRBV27,CASSSLAGGREQFF,TGTGCCAGCAGCTCCCTAGCGGGAGGACGTGAGCAGTTCTTC
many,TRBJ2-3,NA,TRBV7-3,CASSLGTPPDTQYF,TGTGCCAGCAGCTTAGGGACCCCCCCAGATACGCAGTATTTT
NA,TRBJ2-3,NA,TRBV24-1,CATSDPGPAGDTQYF,TGTGCCACCAGTGACCCGGGACCTGCCGGCGATACGCAGTATTTT
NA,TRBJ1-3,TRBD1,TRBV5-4,CASSSQGAPGNTIYF,TGTGCCAGCAGCTCGCAGGGGGCGCCTGGAAACACCATATATTTT
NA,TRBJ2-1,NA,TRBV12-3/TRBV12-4,CASSTQGYEQFF,TGTGCCAGCAGTACACAGGGCTATGAGCAGTTCTTC
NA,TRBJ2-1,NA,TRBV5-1,CASTPEGGGYNEQFF,TGCGCCAGCACCCCCGAGGGAGGAGGATACAATGAGCAGTTCTTC
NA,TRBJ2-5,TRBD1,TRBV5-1,CASSRGTGDPTGQETQYF,TGCGCCAGCAGCAGAGGGACAGGGGACCCAACTGGACAAGAGACCCAGTACTTC
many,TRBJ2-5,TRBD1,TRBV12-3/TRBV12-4,CASSSQRWDRDQETQYF,TGTGCCAGCAGTTCCCAACGGTGGGACAGGGACCAAGAGACCCAGTACTTC
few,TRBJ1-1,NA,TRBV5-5,CASSLRGMNTEAFF,TGTGCCAGCAGCTTACGAGGTATGAACACTGAAGCTTTCTTT
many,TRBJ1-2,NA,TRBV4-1,CASSQDGLSYGYTF,TGCGCCAGCAGCCAAGATGGACTGAGCTATGGCTACACCTTC
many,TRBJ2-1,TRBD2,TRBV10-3,CATEEREDYNEQFF,TGTGCCACCGAGGAGCGGGAGGACTACAATGAGCAGTTCTTC
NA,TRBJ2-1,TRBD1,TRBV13,CASMRGRSYNEQFF,TGTGCCAGTATGAGGGGGCGGTCCTACAATGAGCAGTTCTTC
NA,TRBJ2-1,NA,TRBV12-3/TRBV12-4,CASSLRLYNEQFF,TGTGCCAGCAGTCTTCGATTGTACAATGAGCAGTTCTTC
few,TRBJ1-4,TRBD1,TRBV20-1,CSAGAGQGLTNPNEKLFF,TGCAGTGCTGGGGCGGGACAGGGGCTCACAAACCCTAATGAAAAACTGTTTTTT
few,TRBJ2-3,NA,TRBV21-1,CASRTTGTAISTDTQYF,TGTGCCAGCAGAACGACCGGGACGGCGATTAGCACAGATACGCAGTATTTT
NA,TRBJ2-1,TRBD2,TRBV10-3,CAISAASGNGNEQFF,TGTGCCATCAGTGCTGCTAGCGGGAACGGTAATGAGCAGTTCTTC
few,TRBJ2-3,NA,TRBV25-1,CASSEYSLTDTQYF,TGTGCCAGCAGTGAATATTCGCTCACAGATACGCAGTATTTT
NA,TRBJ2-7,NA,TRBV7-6,CASSFGLNYEQYF,TGTGCCAGCAGCTTTGGGCTAAACTACGAGCAGTACTTC
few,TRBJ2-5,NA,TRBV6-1,CASSEGPPGSTARETQYF,TGTGCCAGCAGTGAAGGTCCCCCCGGGAGTACAGCCCGGGAGACCCAGTACTTC
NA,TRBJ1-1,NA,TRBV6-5,CASSYKGGTEAFF,TGTGCCAGCAGTTACAAGGGGGGAACTGAAGCTTTCTTT
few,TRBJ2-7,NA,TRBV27,CASSQRTLGSYEQYF,TGTGCCAGCAGCCAACGTACCCTGGGGTCCTACGAGCAGTACTTC
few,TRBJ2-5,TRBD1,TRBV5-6,CASSFVGGDGKETQYF,TGTGCCAGCAGCTTTGTAGGGGGCGACGGTAAAGAGACCCAGTACTTC
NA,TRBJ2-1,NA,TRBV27,CASSLTPSVPNEQFF,TGTGCCAGCAGTTTAACCCCTAGCGTTCCTAATGAGCAGTTCTTC
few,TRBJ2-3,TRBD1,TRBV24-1,CATSDQPGQGGDTQYF,TGTGCCACCAGTGATCAGCCGGGACAGGGGGGAGATACGCAGTATTTT
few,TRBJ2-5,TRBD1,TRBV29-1,CSVTGTGGETQYF,TGCAGCGTTACCGGGACAGGGGGGGAGACCCAGTACTTC
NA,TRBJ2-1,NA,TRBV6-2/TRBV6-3,CACKPFLASYNEQFF,TGTGCCTGCAAACCTTTTCTCGCCTCCTACAATGAGCAGTTCTTC
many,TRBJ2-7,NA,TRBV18,CASSPPMPGEMGEQYF,TGTGCCAGCTCACCACCGATGCCAGGGGAGATGGGCGAGCAGTACTTC
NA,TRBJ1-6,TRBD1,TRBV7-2,CASSFLQGASTRRNSPLHF,TGTGCCAGCAGCTTTTTACAGGGGGCCAGCACGCGAAGAAATTCACCCCTCCACTTT
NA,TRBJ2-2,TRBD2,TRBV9,CASSDTGLAGRELFF,TGTGCCAGCAGCGACACGGGACTAGCGGGAAGGGAGCTGTTTTTT
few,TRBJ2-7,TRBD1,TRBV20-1,CSASMGQVYEQYF,TGCAGTGCTAGTATGGGACAGGTCTACGAGCAGTACTTC
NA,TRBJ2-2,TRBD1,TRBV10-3,CASLTGTGFFAGELFF,TGTGCCAGCTTGACCGGGACAGGGTTTTTCGCCGGGGAGCTGTTTTTT
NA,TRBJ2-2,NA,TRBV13,CASSFEQGTTGELFF,TGTGCCAGCAGCTTCGAACAGGGTACCACCGGGGAGCTGTTTTTT
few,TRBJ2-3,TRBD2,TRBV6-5,CASSYGVAGGTDTQYF,TGTGCCAGCAGTTACGGGGTAGCGGGAGGTACAGATACGCAGTATTTT
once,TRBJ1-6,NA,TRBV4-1,CASTGEAYNSPLHF,TGCGCCAGCACCGGAGAAGCCTATAATTCACCCCTCCACTTT
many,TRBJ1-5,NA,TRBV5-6,CASSFGAGAQPQHF,TGTGCCAGCAGCTTCGGAGCGGGGGCACAGCCCCAGCATTTT
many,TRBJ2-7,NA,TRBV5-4,CASSPGPREQYF,TGTGCCAGCAGCCCGGGACCGAGGGAGCAGTACTTC
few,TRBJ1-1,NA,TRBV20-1,CSARESAREAFF,TGCAGTGCTAGAGAATCAGCCCGTGAAGCTTTCTTT
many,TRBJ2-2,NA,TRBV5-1,CASKILDTGELFF,TGCGCCTCCAAGATCTTGGACACCGGGGAGCTGTTTTTT
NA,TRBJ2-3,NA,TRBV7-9,CASSLGVSHSGADTQYF,TGTGCCAGCAGCTTAGGGGTCTCCCACAGCGGCGCAGATACGCAGTATTTT
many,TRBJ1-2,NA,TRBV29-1,CSVEDLTDNYGYTF,TGCAGCGTTGAAGATCTTACAGATAACTATGGCTACACCTTC
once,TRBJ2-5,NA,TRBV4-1,CASSQDPAQETQYF,TGCGCCAGCAGCCAAGATCCCGCGCAAGAGACCCAGTACTTC
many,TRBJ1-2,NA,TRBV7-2,CASTLALNYGYTF,TGTGCCAGCACCCTTGCCCTTAACTATGGCTACACCTTC
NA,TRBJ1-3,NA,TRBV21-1,CASTTGHERDTIYF,TGTGCCAGCACCACCGGGCACGAACGAGACACCATATATTTT
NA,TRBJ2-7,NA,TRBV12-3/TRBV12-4,CASSLMVTGTYEQYF,TGTGCCAGCAGTTTGATGGTGACAGGCACCTACGAGCAGTACTTC
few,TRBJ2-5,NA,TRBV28,CASTQKETQYF,TGTGCCAGCACTCAAAAAGAGACCCAGTACTTC
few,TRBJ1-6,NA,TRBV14,CASSQEGDSPLHF,TGTGCCAGCAGCCAAGAGGGGGATTCACCCCTCCACTTT